The clone carrying this TCR beta chain was observed a few times. Antigen: not known. This record comes from a study of T cells in Graves' hyperthyroidism and ophthalmopathy. Background on the study: Peripheral blood sampling occurred at initial diagnosis, before any treatment. Whole-study results and caveats: Ophthalmopathy, which appeared later, was predicted by the model a median roughly 6.4 months before onset.

With 4 bases removed from V and 5 bases from J, the gap between germline ends came to 12 bases. Germline CDR1 reads LGHDT; CDR2 reads YNNKEL (reference sequence). This CDR3 comprises 14 residues. Researchers barred patients who had uncontrolled infection, other autoimmune disease, pregnancy or lactation. Diagnosis relied on clinical symptoms, serum thyroxine and TRAb, thyroid ultrasound and orbital computed tomography. It was RNA transcripts that yielded the amplified TCR beta CDR3 regions. The HTBI primer set served for first-round RT-PCR of the TCR CDR3. One entry per CDR3 protein results from TCRdb running MiXCR on the multiplex PCR reads. The data hold under 550,000 distinct CDR3 sequences, with about 20% observed a single time.

The chain recombines TRBV3-1 with TRBJ2-4, with TRBD2 as a possible D gene (7 bases). The sample was blood. This TCR was sampled from a man aged 35-49 years with Graves' ophthalmopathy. This CDR3 reads CASSPGGPENIQYF. The CDR3 DNA reads TGTGCCAGCAGCCCGGGGGGCCCAGAAAACATTCAGTACTTC.